This T cell receptor (beta chain) was captured in a study of T cell changes during pregnancy in multiple sclerosis (dated by TCRdb to the late 2010s). About the investigation overall: In women with multiple sclerosis, the researchers looked at how the T cell repertoire shifted as pregnancy progressed.

CDR1 and CDR2 were assigned from the germline V gene as MNHEY and SVGAGI. The trim is 2 bases for V and 10 bases for J, with a gap of 18 bases between the germline ends. Taken from cysteine to phenylalanine, the CDR3 has 16 residues. Only the CDR3 portion is preserved as DNA: 48 bases, with reading frame beginning at the first base. Library generation was performed with the immunoSEQ multiplex PCR assay. In TCRdb, the immuneACCESS table is reduced to in-frame sequences with V and J assigned. These tables do not hold every clone; where another copy was compared, an unresolved V gene accounts for under half, and the others remain unexplained. A total of some 79,000 clones appear in this sample, 80% to 95% of them only once. Jointly, the top ten make up 0.4% to 0.6% of the sample. About this clone: Its antigen is not yet known. Within one base of it there is no much larger clone, and no base qualities were kept.

Sequences were derived from CD4+ T cells from peripheral blood mononuclear cells, sampled in the second trimester of pregnancy. The origin of this receptor is a female donor with multiple sclerosis, enrolled in a pregnancy study. The receptor chain draws on TRBV6-5 and TRBJ1-6; a confident D gene designation cannot be given. This receptor carries the CDR3 CASSYDQQKLGSPLHF. Here is the DNA: TGTGCCAGCAGTTACGATCAACAGAAGTTGGGCTCACCCCTCCACTTT.